This T cell receptor (beta chain) comes out of a study of cytomegalovirus exposure and HLA in healthy donors. Points from the study as a whole: Using the classifier, cytomegalovirus status was reportedly diagnosed with high specificity and sensitivity.

As for this clone: Antigen specificity is unknown.

TCRdb keeps only in-frame clones here, not all; method: immunoSEQ multiplex PCR. Here the sample spans about 63,000 clones, more than 70% being singletons. This clonotype was sampled from a woman in her late teens or twenties in good health and CMV-seronegative. Material for sequencing was PBMCs.

The CDR3 sequence is CASSLNSGRKHHHEEETQYF. The CDR3 region has the DNA TGCGCCAGCAGCTTAAATAGCGGGCGGAAGCACCACCACGAAGAAGAGACCCAGTACTTC. The gene calls are TRBV5-1 and TRBJ2-5, with 7 bases fitting TRBD2. CDR3 length: 20 residues. V lost 2 bases and J lost 3; bases outside the gene matches: 22. Germline V gene lookup returns CDR1 SGHRS and CDR2 YFSETQ.